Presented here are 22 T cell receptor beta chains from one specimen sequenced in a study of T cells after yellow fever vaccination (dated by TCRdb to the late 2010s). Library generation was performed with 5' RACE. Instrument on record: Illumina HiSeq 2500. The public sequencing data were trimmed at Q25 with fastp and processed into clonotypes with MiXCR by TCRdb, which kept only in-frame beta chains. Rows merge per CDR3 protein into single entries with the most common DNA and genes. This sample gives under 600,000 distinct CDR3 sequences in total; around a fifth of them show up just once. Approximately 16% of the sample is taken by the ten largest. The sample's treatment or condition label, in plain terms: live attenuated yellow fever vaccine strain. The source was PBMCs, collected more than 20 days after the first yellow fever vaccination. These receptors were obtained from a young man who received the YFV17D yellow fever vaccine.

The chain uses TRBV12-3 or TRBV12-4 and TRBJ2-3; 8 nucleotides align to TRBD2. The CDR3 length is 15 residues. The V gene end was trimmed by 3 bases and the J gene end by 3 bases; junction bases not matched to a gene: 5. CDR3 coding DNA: TGTGCCAGCAGTTTGAAGCGGGGGAATACAGATACGCAGTATTTT. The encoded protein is CASSLKRGNTDTQYF.

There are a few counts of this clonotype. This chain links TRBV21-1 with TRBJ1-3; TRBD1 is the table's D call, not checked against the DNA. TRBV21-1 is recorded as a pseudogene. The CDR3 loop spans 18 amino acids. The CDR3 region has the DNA TGTGCCAGCAGCAAAAAGTTAAACGCCAGGGGCTCTGGAAACACCATATATTTT. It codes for CASSKKLNARGSGNTIYF.

In DNA form, the CDR3 reads TGCAGTGCTAGAGCCCCAGGATATAATTCACCCCTCCACTTT. Its translation: CSARAPGYNSPLHF. The chain uses TRBV20-1 and TRBJ1-6; D gene ambiguous. CDR3 length: 14 residues. V lost 1 base, J lost 4 bases, and 8 bases lay in between. Germline CDR1 reads DFQATT; CDR2 reads SNEGSKA (reference sequence).

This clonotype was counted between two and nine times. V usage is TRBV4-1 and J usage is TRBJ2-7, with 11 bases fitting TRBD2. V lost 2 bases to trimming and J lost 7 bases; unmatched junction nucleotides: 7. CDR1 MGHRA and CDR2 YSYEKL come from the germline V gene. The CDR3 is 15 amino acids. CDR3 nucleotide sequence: TGCGCCAGCAGCCAACCGACTAGCGGGGCTGAGGAGCAGTACTTC. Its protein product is CASSQPTSGAEEQYF.

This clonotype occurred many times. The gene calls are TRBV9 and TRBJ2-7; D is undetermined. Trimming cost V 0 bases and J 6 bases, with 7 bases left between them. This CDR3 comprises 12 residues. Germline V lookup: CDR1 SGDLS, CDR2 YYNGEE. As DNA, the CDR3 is TGTGCCAGCAGCGTAGGTGGTGGCGAGCAGTACTTC. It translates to CASSVGGGEQYF.

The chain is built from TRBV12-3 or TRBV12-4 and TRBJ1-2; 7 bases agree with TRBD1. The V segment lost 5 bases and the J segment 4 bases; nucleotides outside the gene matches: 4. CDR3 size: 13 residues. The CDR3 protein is CASSRGQPYGYTF. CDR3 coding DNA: TGTGCCAGCAGTAGGGGACAGCCCTATGGCTACACCTTC.

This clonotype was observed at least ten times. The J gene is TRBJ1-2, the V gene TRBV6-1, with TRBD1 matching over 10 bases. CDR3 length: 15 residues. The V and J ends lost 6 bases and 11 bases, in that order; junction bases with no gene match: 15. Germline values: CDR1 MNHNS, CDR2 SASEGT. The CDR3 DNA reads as TGTGCCAGCAGCACCACCGGGACAGGGGAAGGACCTTACACCTTC. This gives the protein CASSTTGTGEGPYTF.

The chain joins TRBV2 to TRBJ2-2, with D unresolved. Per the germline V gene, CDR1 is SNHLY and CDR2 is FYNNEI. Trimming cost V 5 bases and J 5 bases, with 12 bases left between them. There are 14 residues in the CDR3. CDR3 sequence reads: CASSNYRWTGELFF. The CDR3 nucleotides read TGTGCCAGCAGTAACTATAGGTGGACCGGGGAGCTGTTTTTT. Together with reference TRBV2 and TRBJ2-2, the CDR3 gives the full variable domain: EPEVTQTPSHQVTQMGQEVILRCVPISNHLYFYWYRQILGQKVEFLVSFYNNEISEKSEIFDDQFSVERPDGSNFTLKIRSTKLEDSAMYFCASSNYRWTGELFFGEGSRLTVL.

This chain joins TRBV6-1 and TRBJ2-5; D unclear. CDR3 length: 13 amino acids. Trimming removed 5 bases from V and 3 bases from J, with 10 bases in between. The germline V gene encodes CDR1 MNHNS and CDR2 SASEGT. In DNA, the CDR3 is TGTGCCAGCAGTCGGTGGAATAAAGAGACCCAGTACTTC. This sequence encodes CASSRWNKETQYF.

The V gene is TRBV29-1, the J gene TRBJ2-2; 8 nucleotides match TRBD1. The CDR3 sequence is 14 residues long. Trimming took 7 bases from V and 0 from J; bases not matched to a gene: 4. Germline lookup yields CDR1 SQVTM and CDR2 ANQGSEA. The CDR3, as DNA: TGCAGCGGAAGGGACAGGACGAACACCGGGGAGCTGTTTTTT. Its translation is CSGRDRTNTGELFF.

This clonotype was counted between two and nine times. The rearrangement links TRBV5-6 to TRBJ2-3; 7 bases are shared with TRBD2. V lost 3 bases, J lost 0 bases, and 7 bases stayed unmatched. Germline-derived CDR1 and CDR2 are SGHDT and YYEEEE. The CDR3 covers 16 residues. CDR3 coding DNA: TGTGCCAGCAGCTCGCGACTAGCCCAAAGCACAGATACGCAGTATTTT. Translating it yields CASSSRLAQSTDTQYF.

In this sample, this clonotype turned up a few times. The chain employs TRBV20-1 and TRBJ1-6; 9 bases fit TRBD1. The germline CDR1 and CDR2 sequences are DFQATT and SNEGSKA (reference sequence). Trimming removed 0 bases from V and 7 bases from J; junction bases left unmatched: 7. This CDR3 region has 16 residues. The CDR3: CSARDPRTGANSPLHF. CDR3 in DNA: TGCAGTGCTAGAGATCCGCGGACAGGGGCAAATTCACCCCTCCACTTT.

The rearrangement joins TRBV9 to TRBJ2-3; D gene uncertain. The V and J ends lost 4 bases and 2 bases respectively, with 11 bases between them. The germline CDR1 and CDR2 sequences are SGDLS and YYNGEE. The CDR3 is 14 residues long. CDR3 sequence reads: CASSFRGFTDTQYF. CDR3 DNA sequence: TGTGCCAGCAGCTTCCGAGGATTCACAGATACGCAGTATTTT.

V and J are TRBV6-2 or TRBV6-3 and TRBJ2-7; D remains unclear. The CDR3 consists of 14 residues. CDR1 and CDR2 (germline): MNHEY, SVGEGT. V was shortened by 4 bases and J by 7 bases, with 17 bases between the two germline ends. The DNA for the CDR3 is TGTGCCAGCAGTTTTGCCGGAAGGGATTTGGAGCAGTACGTC. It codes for CASSFAGRDLEQYV.

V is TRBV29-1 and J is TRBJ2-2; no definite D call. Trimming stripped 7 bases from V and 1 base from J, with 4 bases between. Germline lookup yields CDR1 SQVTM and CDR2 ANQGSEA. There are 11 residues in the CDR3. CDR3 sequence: CSALNTGELFF. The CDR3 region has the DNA TGCAGCGCTCTGAACACCGGGGAGCTGTTTTTT.

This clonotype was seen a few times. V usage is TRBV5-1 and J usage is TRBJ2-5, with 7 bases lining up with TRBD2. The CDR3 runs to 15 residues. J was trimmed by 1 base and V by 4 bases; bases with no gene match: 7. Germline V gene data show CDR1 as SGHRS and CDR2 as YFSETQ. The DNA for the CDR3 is TGCGCCAGCAGCGGGAGCGGGGCGCCCCAAGAGACCCAGTACTTC. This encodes CASSGSGAPQETQYF.

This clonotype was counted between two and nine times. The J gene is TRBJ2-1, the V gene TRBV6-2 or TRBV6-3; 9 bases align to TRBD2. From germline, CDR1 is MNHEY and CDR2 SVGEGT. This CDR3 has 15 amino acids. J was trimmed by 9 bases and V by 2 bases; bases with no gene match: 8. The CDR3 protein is CASSYGGGAISEQFF. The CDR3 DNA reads TGTGCCAGCAGTTACGGCGGGGGGGCAATCAGTGAGCAGTTCTTC.

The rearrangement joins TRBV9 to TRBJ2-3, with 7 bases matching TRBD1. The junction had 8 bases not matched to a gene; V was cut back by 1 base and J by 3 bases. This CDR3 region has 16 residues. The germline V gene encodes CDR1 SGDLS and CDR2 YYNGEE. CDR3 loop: CASSVPDRDQTDTQYF. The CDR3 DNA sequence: TGTGCCAGCAGCGTACCCGACAGGGATCAGACAGATACGCAGTATTTT.

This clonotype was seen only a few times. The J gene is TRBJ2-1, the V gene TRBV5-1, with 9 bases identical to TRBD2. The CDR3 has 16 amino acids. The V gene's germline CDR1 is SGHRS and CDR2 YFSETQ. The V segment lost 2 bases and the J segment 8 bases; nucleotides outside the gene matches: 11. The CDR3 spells CASSFLAGGMADEQFF. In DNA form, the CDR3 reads TGCGCCAGCAGCTTTTTGGCGGGGGGGATGGCGGATGAGCAGTTCTTC.

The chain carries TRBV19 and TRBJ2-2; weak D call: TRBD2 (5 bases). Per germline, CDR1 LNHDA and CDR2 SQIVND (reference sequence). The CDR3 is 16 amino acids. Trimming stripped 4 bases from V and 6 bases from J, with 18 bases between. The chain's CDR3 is CASSRTGMRLAGELFF. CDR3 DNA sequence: TGTGCCAGTAGTAGGACGGGGATGAGGTTGGCCGGGGAGCTGTTTTTT.

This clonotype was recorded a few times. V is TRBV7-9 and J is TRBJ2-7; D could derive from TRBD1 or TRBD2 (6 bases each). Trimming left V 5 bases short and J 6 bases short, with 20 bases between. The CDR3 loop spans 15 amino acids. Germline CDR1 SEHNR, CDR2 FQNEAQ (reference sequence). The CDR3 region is CASSQTLQGRGEQYF. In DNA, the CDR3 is TGTGCCAGCAGCCAGACCTTGCAGGGGCGGGGCGAGCAGTACTTC.

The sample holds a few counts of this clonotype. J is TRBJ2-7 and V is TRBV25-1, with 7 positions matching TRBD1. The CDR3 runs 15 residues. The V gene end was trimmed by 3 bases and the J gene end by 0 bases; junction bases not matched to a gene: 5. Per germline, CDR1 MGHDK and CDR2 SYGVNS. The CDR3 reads CASSDSQGSSYEQYF. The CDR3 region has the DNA TGTGCCAGCAGTGACTCACAGGGGAGCTCCTACGAGCAGTACTTC.